This passage covers 3 T cell receptor beta chains from one sample sequenced in a study of blood T cell repertoires in COVID-19. This table comes from immunoSEQ multiplex PCR, and its TCRdb copy is limited to in-frame clones, with some not included. Of 130,000 to 150,000 clones listed, approximately 80% are singletons. The specimen was peripheral blood. These receptors were taken from a woman at least 80 years old in a cohort sampled during active or convalescent COVID-19.

The chain combines TRBV6-6 with TRBJ2-6, with a weak D call TRBD2 (6 bases). Trimming removed 6 bases from V and 4 bases from J, with 13 bases in between. Germline-derived CDR1 and CDR2 are MNHNY and SVGAGI (reference sequence). This CDR3 has 15 residues. The CDR3 reads CASRGAGPGANVLTF. CDR3 DNA sequence: TGTGCCAGCAGGGGCGCGGGGCCCGGGGCCAACGTCCTGACTTTC.

V is TRBV6-5 and J is TRBJ1-4, with D perhaps TRBD1 (5 bases). Germline V lookup: CDR1 MNHEY, CDR2 SVGAGI. The CDR3 loop spans 15 amino acids. Trimming pared 0 bases from V and 3 bases from J, leaving 8 bases between. The CDR3 loop is CASSYSGRANEKLFF. The CDR3 nucleotides read TGTGCCAGCAGTTACTCGGGCAGGGCTAATGAAAAACTGTTTTTT.

The V call is TRBV2, the J call TRBJ1-5, with a possible D match to TRBD1 (5 bases). CDR3 length: 14 amino acids. Germline CDR1 and CDR2: SNHLY and FYNNEI. Trimming removed 5 bases at V and 6 bases at J, with 14 bases between. The CDR3 bases are TGTGCCAGCAGTCACGACGGGGGAAGTCAGCCCCAGCATTTT. Translated, it gives CASSHDGGSQPQHF.